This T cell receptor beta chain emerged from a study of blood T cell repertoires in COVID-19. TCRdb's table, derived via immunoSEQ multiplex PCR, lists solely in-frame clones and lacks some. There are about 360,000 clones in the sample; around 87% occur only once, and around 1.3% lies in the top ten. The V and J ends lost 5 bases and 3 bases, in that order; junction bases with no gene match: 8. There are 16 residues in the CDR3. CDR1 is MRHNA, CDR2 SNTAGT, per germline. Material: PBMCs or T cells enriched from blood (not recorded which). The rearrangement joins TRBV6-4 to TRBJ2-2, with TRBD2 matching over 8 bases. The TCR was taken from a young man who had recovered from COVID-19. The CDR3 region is CASSSAWRGDTGELFF. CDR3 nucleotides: TGTGCCAGCAGTAGCGCTTGGCGGGGGGACACCGGGGAGCTGTTTTTT.